This TCR beta chain was recovered during a study of tumor-infiltrating lymphocytes in primary liver carcinoma. About the research overall: Tumor lesions were T1-T3 N0M0 and spanned roughly 4 to 10 cm.

Findings and caveats of the study: Against blood, tumors held a significantly higher top-250-clone fraction (p = 0.039).

The study extracted blood RNA from unsorted whole blood and also extracted germline DNA. Comments on this clonotype: No antigen is known for it. The junction departs from germline at one end; a sequencing error may be responsible.

Per the germline V gene, CDR1 is SEHNR and CDR2 is FQNEAQ (reference sequence). The CDR3 length is 16 residues. The researchers produced TCR beta cDNA from 450 to 600 ng total RNA with a constant-region primer. Three nested multiplex PCR rounds of slightly modified ARM-PCR generated TCR beta libraries. TRBV1-TRBV30 forward and Cbeta reverse primers drove the first two approximately 11-cycle rounds. One entry per CDR3 protein results from TCRdb running MiXCR on the multiplex PCR reads. The sample carries hundreds of thousands of distinct CDR3 sequences, almost 60% recorded once. The sample was peripheral blood. This TCR came from a woman younger than 45 with primary liver carcinoma and hepatitis B virus infection. This sequence joins TRBV7-9 and TRBJ2-6; D is perhaps TRBD1 or TRBD2 (5 bases each). CDR3 protein: CASSLGRRSGANILTF. In DNA, the CDR3 is TGTGCCAGCAGCTTAGGGCGGAGGTCTGGGGCCAACATCCTGACTTTC.